This TCR beta chain was sequenced for a study of blood T cells in healthy people across ages. Study-level findings and limits: The fall in TCR beta diversity per million T cells was roughly linear with age.

On this clonotype itself: The target antigen is unknown.

Trimming took off 3 bases at V and 9 bases at J, with 9 bases between the two ends. CDR3 size: 12 residues. CDR1 and CDR2 (germline): SGHVS, FQNEAQ. With a J-beta primer mix and a sample-barcoded 5' primer, a second PCR ran about 6 to 11 cycles. TCRdb re-analysed the 5' RACE reads in MiXCR, keeping a single row per CDR3 protein. The sample shows about 1.5 million distinct CDR3 sequences, roughly 43% of them seen only once. Researchers report isolating at least 6.5 million PBMCs per sample. The source material was blood. The chain uses TRBV7-8 and TRBJ2-1; perhaps TRBD1 as D (5 bases). The origin of this receptor is a woman between 18 and 29 years old in good health. CDR3 residues: CASSFPRAEQFF. CDR3 nucleotides: TGTGCCAGCAGCTTCCCCAGGGCTGAGCAGTTCTTC.